Presented here are 20 T cell receptor beta chains from one specimen sequenced in a study of blood T cell repertoires in COVID-19. Measured with immunoSEQ multiplex PCR; TCRdb has only the in-frame clones, and not every one. The sample holds about 180,000 clones, about 81% seen once. Sequencing used peripheral blood. These receptors were taken from a woman at least 80 years old with COVID-19, enrolled during active disease.

The genes are TRBV18 and TRBJ2-1, with a weak D call TRBD2 (6 bases). The CDR3 is 14 amino acids. The germline gives CDR1 KGHSH, CDR2 LQKENI. V was cut by 3 bases and J by 6 bases, with 12 bases left in between. The CDR3, as DNA: TGTGCCAGCTCACCGGTGCAGGAGGGCAATGAGCAGTTCTTC. Its translation: CASSPVQEGNEQFF. Variable domain in full (rest from reference TRBV18 and TRBJ2-1): NAGVMQNPRHLVRRRGQEARLRCSPMKGHSHVYWYRQLPEEGLKFMVYLQKENIIDESGMPKERFSAEFPKEGPSILRIQQVVRGDSAAYFCASSPVQEGNEQFFGPGTRLTVL.

The J gene is TRBJ2-1, the V gene TRBV19; 7 nucleotides match TRBD2. Per germline, CDR1 LNHDA and CDR2 SQIVND (reference sequence). This CDR3 is built from 16 residues. J lost 8 bases, V lost 4 bases, and 14 bases had no gene match. CDR3 bases: TGTGCCAGTAGTACCCACGAGGGGAGGGGATTGGATGAGCAGTTCTTC. Amino acids: CASSTHEGRGLDEQFF. Complete variable domain (other parts from reference TRBV19 and TRBJ2-1): DGGITQSPKYLFRKEGQNVTLSCEQNLNHDAMYWYRQDPGQGLRLIYYSQIVNDFQKGDIAEGYSVSREKKESFPLTVTSAQKNPTAFYLCASSTHEGRGLDEQFFGPGTRLTVL.

The chain links TRBV5-1 to TRBJ2-5; 16 bases map to TRBD2. J gave up 2 bases and V 3 bases, and 4 bases lay outside the gene matches. The CDR3 has 17 amino acids. Germline V lookup: CDR1 SGHRS, CDR2 YFSETQ. In DNA, the CDR3 is TGCGCCAGCAGCTCGGGACTAGCGGGAGGGCCTCAAGAGACCCAGTACTTC. This sequence encodes CASSSGLAGGPQETQYF.

The chain is built from TRBV11-2 and TRBJ2-3, with D maybe TRBD2 (7 bases). V lost 1 base, J lost 0 bases, and 14 bases lay in between. The CDR3 loop spans 17 amino acids. The germline CDR1 and CDR2 sequences are SGHAT and FQNNGV. The CDR3 loop reads CASSLVGGPSSTDTQYF. Here the CDR3 DNA reads TGTGCCAGCAGCTTAGTGGGGGGGCCTTCTAGCACAGATACGCAGTATTTT.

The rearrangement links TRBV29-1 to TRBJ2-7; D perhaps matches TRBD2 (5 bases). The CDR3 has 11 residues. The V end was cut by 5 bases, the J end by 6 bases, with 11 bases between. CDR1 is SQVTM, CDR2 ANQGSEA, per germline. CDR3 loop: CSVLTSREQYF. Here the CDR3 DNA reads TGCAGCGTTTTAACTAGTCGCGAGCAGTACTTC.

This sequence joins TRBV7-2 and TRBJ2-1, with 7 positions matching TRBD1. Germline CDR1 SGHTA, CDR2 FQGNSA. After removal of 3 bases from V and 5 bases from J, the junction contained 7 bases not matched to a gene. The length of the CDR3 is 15 residues. The CDR3 loop reads CASSFNPGQHNEQFF. CDR3 in DNA: TGTGCCAGCAGCTTCAACCCGGGACAGCACAATGAGCAGTTCTTC.

The chain combines TRBV14 with TRBJ2-1, with 9 nucleotides matching TRBD1. V shed 0 bases, J shed 5 bases, and the junction held 8 bases outside the gene matches. The CDR3 is 17 amino acids. Germline V gene sequence: CDR1 SGHDN, CDR2 FVKESK. This CDR3 is CASSQDIGTGYHNEQFF. Here the CDR3 DNA reads TGTGCCAGCAGCCAAGATATAGGGACAGGGTATCACAATGAGCAGTTCTTC.

The gene calls are TRBV7-2 and TRBJ2-1; 9 nucleotides line up with TRBD2. CDR3 length: 16 amino acids. The trim removed 1 base at V and 8 bases at J, leaving 9 bases unmatched. CDR1 and CDR2 from the germline V gene are SGHTA and FQGNSA. Here the CDR3 DNA reads TGTGCCAGCAGCTTAGATGTTCCGCGGGGGGGCCATGAGCAGTTCTTC. It codes for CASSLDVPRGGHEQFF.

The chain combines TRBV27 with TRBJ2-2; tentatively, D is TRBD1 (5 bases). Deletions cut 6 bases from V and 4 bases from J, with 12 bases between. This CDR3 contains 14 residues. The germline V gene encodes CDR1 MNHEY and CDR2 SMNVEV (reference sequence). The DNA of the CDR3 is TGTGCCAGCAGCAGGGATGCGGCCACCGGGGAGCTGTTTTTT. This gives the protein CASSRDAATGELFF.

The chain has TRBV5-6 and TRBJ2-2; the match to TRBD2 covers 15 bases. V lost 0 bases and J lost 7; bases outside the gene matches: 7. Germline V gives CDR1 SGHDT, CDR2 YYEEEE. CDR3 length: 18 residues. The CDR3 is CASSLGTSGRAGHGELFF. The DNA for the CDR3 is TGTGCCAGCAGCTTGGGGACTAGCGGGAGGGCCGGCCACGGGGAGCTGTTTTTT.

The genes are TRBV28 and TRBJ2-7; TRBD2 might be the D (6 bases). CDR3 length: 14 residues. V was shortened by 5 bases and J by 7 bases, with 18 bases between the two germline ends. CDR1 is MDHEN, CDR2 SYDVKM, per germline. The DNA for the CDR3 is TGTGCCAGCAGTCTCTTCGGGAGTTCGGGGGAGCAGTACTTC. It encodes CASSLFGSSGEQYF.

This chain links TRBV28 with TRBJ2-7; 11 bases line up with TRBD2. V lost 6 bases to trimming and J lost 1 base; unmatched junction nucleotides: 8. CDR3 length: 16 residues. The germline CDR1 and CDR2 sequences are MDHEN and SYDVKM. CDR3 amino acids: CASRETSGSGSYEQYF. The DNA for the CDR3 is TGTGCCAGCAGGGAAACTAGCGGGAGTGGGTCCTACGAGCAGTACTTC.

The chain couples TRBV9 to TRBJ2-6; the D gene is possibly TRBD1 (6 bases). This CDR3 has 18 residues. Trimming removed 0 bases at V and 0 bases at J, with 13 bases between. Looked up from germline, CDR1 is SGDLS and CDR2 is YYNGEE. The DNA for the CDR3 is TGTGCCAGCAGCGTAGGGGCAGGGGCTTACTCTGGGGCCAACGTCCTGACTTTC. Its protein is CASSVGAGAYSGANVLTF.

V gene TRBV3-1 (or the pseudogene TRBV3-2) combines with J gene TRBJ2-7, with 8 bases fitting TRBD1. Germline V gene data show CDR1 as LGHDT and CDR2 as YNNKEL (reference sequence). With V trimmed by 2 bases and J by 5 bases, 8 bases remained unmatched. The CDR3 extends over 15 amino acids. Written as DNA, the CDR3 is TGTGCCAGCAGCCAACCTGGACAGGGCATCGACGAGCAGTACTTC. Translating gives CASSQPGQGIDEQYF.

This clone was observed a few times. The chain uses TRBV28 and TRBJ2-1; 13 bases align to TRBD2. Losses at the gene ends were 8 bases for V and 0 bases for J; bases not matched to a gene: 7. Germline CDR1 MDHEN, CDR2 SYDVKM. This CDR3 is built from 17 residues. Here the CDR3 DNA reads TGTGCCAGCCGAGGGACTAGCGGGATCCCCTCCTACAATGAGCAGTTCTTC. Translated, it gives CASRGTSGIPSYNEQFF. Full variable domain (remainder filled in from reference TRBV28 and TRBJ2-1): DVKVTQSSRYLVKRTGEKVFLECVQDMDHENMFWYRQDPGLGLRLIYFSYDVKMKEKGDIPEGYSVSREKKERFSLILESASTNQTSMYLCASRGTSGIPSYNEQFFGPGTRLTVL.

The chain combines TRBV6-4 with TRBJ2-1; 13 bases fit TRBD2. This CDR3 region has 15 residues. Per germline, CDR1 MRHNA and CDR2 SNTAGT. J lost 7 bases, V lost 5 bases, and 5 bases had no gene match. The chain's CDR3 is CASSRTSGGANEQFF. CDR3 nucleotides: TGTGCCAGCAGTCGCACTAGCGGGGGGGCGAATGAGCAGTTCTTC.

The rearrangement joins TRBV19 to TRBJ1-1, with 9 positions matching TRBD1. The CDR3 is made up of 15 amino acids. Germline CDR1 is LNHDA and CDR2 is SQIVND (reference sequence). Trimming cost V 6 bases and J 5 bases; bases outside gene matches: 10. The CDR3 loop is CASSPPDRGGTEAFF. As DNA, the CDR3 is TGTGCCAGTAGCCCTCCGGACAGGGGTGGGACTGAAGCTTTCTTT.

The chain couples TRBV20-1 to TRBJ2-7; TRBD2 matches 9 bases. Trimming removed 3 bases from V and 2 bases from J; junction bases left unmatched: 5. Germline V gives CDR1 DFQATT, CDR2 SNEGSKA (reference sequence). This CDR3 is built from 14 residues. CDR3 DNA: TGCAGTGCTAGTGAGGCTAGCGGGACCTACGAGCAGTACTTC. It encodes CSASEASGTYEQYF.

The chain is built from TRBV14 and TRBJ2-7; 8 bases fit TRBD2. The CDR3 runs 15 residues. Trimming cost V 4 bases and J 3 bases; bases outside gene matches: 8. Germline CDR1 is SGHDN and CDR2 is FVKESK. The CDR3 spells CASSRIGAGGYEQYF. The DNA for the CDR3 is TGTGCCAGCAGCCGTATCGGGGCGGGAGGCTACGAGCAGTACTTC.

J is TRBJ2-7 and V is TRBV7-9, with 8 bases matching TRBD2. V dropped 2 bases and J dropped 2; count of bases not matched to a gene: 2. Per the germline V gene, CDR1 is SEHNR and CDR2 is FQNEAQ (reference sequence). The length of the CDR3 is 14 residues. CDR3 sequence reads: CASSLTGGTYEQYF. The CDR3 DNA is TGTGCCAGCAGCTTAACGGGAGGGACCTACGAGCAGTACTTC.